Sequencing of this T cell receptor (beta chain) was carried out in a study of OX40 agonist ivuxolimab in advanced cancers. Findings and caveats of the study: Certain nonresponders likewise exhibited a low normalized T-cell clonal expansion.

About this clone itself: Antigen unknown.

Assay used: immunoSEQ multiplex PCR; TCRdb lists only in-frame clones, some missing. The data hold fewer than 50,000 clones, with around nine tenths observed a single time. Source: CD4+ or CD8+ T cells sorted from blood, taken in a trial of the OX40 agonist ivuxolimab. The clonotype comes from an adult with an advanced solid tumor such as melanoma, head and neck, liver or kidney cancer.

This chain's CDR3 is CASSQVAWETQYF. CDR3 coding DNA: TGCGCCAGCAGCCAAGTCGCGTGGGAGACCCAGTACTTC. J is TRBJ2-5 and V is TRBV4-3; no reliable D call. Looked up from germline, CDR1 is LGHNA and CDR2 is YSLEER. CDR3 length equals 13 residues. V was pared by 1 base and J by 5 bases, with 8 bases between.